One and the same sample provided the 12 T cell receptor beta chains below, sequenced in a study of T cell repertoires in cytomegalovirus infection. TCRdb called the reads again in MiXCR, with one record for every CDR3 protein. The sample shows over 150,000 distinct CDR3 sequences, roughly 20% of them seen only once. The material sequenced was PBMCs. These receptors were obtained from a human donor in good health (CMV status not recorded). Some clones in this sample may be carry-over from other donors' samples.

The V and J genes are TRBV28 and TRBJ2-7; D might be TRBD1 (6 bases). This CDR3 contains 14 residues. V dropped 6 bases and J dropped 4 bases, with 16 bases sitting between them. CDR1 is MDHEN and CDR2 is SYDVKM in the germline V gene. CDR3 sequence: CASSLGDMRYEQYF. CDR3 sequence (DNA): TGTGCCAGCAGCCTAGGGGACATGAGGTACGAGCAGTACTTC.

V usage is TRBV5-1 and J usage is TRBJ2-7; 8 bases are a match to TRBD2. Germline V gene data show CDR1 as SGHRS and CDR2 as YFSETQ. Trimming at V came to 0 bases and at J to 3 bases, leaving 2 bases not matched to a gene. The CDR3 spans 14 residues. The CDR3 is CASSLGTSNYEQYF. CDR3 nucleotides: TGCGCCAGCAGCTTGGGGACTAGCAACTACGAGCAGTACTTC.

This rearrangement joins TRBV5-1 to TRBJ2-5; 7 bases are a match to TRBD2. V gave up 0 bases and J gave up 1 base; unmatched junction bases: 9. The CDR3 is 17 residues long. CDR1 SGHRS and CDR2 YFSETQ come from the germline V gene. The CDR3 coding sequence is TGCGCCAGCAGCTTGGGAGGAGGCGGGAGTTTCCAAGAGACCCAGTACTTC. The encoded protein is CASSLGGGGSFQETQYF.

The gene calls are TRBV2 and TRBJ2-3; a weak D match, TRBD1 (6 bases). This CDR3 region has 14 residues. The V end was cut by 3 bases, the J end by 4 bases, with 11 bases between. Germline-derived CDR1 and CDR2 are SNHLY and FYNNEI. The DNA for the CDR3 is TGTGCCAGCAGTGAGGGCAGGGGCTCAGATACGCAGTATTTT. Translation: CASSEGRGSDTQYF.

In this sample, this clonotype turned up many times. The chain uses TRBV7-2 and TRBJ2-1, with a tentative D call TRBD2 (5 bases). The germline V and J ends were trimmed by 0 bases and 10 bases, with 13 bases remaining between them. The CDR3 runs to 14 residues. CDR1 is SGHTA and CDR2 is FQGNSA in the germline V gene. CDR3 protein: CASSLADSLGEQFF. CDR3 in DNA: TGTGCCAGCAGCTTAGCGGACTCACTGGGGGAGCAGTTCTTC.

This CDR3 is CASSLRQGAGDTEAFF. The CDR3 DNA reads as TGTGCCAGCAGTTTAAGGCAGGGGGCTGGGGACACTGAAGCTTTCTTT. The chain is built from TRBV28 and TRBJ1-1; 8 nucleotides align to TRBD1. Trimming removed 2 bases from V and 3 bases from J; junction bases left unmatched: 8. The CDR3 has 16 amino acids. Germline assignment: CDR1 MDHEN and CDR2 SYDVKM. The full variable domain, its missing parts supplied by reference TRBV28 and TRBJ1-1, is DVKVTQSSRYLVKRTGEKVFLECVQDMDHENMFWYRQDPGLGLRLIYFSYDVKMKEKGDIPEGYSVSREKKERFSLILESASTNQTSMYLCASSLRQGAGDTEAFFGQGTRLTVV.

This clonotype was counted ten times or more. The chain uses TRBV7-2 and TRBJ2-3; D might be TRBD2 (6 bases). The CDR3 covers 17 residues. Trimming stripped 4 bases from V and 4 bases from J, with 21 bases between. Germline V CDR1 and CDR2: SGHTA, FQGNSA. The DNA for the CDR3 is TGTGCCAGCAGCTCCAGCTCGACTAGAGGAGGGGCAGATACGCAGTATTTT. As protein: CASSSSSTRGGADTQYF.

This clonotype was seen more than once but under ten times. V gene TRBV12-3 or TRBV12-4 combines with J gene TRBJ2-6; D remains unclear. CDR3 length equals 14 residues. With 3 bases removed from V and 0 bases from J, the gap between germline ends came to 3 bases. CDR3 nucleotides: TGTGCCAGCAGTTTTCTCTCTGGGGCCAACGTCCTGACTTTC. Residues: CASSFLSGANVLTF.

A few counts support this clonotype. The gene calls are TRBV5-6 and TRBJ2-5, with D perhaps TRBD1 (5 bases). The V and J ends lost 3 bases and 1 base respectively, with 16 bases between them. The germline CDR1 and CDR2 sequences are SGHDT and YYEEEE. The CDR3 length is 16 residues. In DNA form, the CDR3 reads TGTGCCAGCAGCTACTACAAAAACAGGCTCCAAGAGACCCAGTACTTC. It specifies CASSYYKNRLQETQYF. The entire variable domain, with the rest obtained from reference TRBV5-6 and TRBJ2-5, is as follows: DAGVTQSPTHLIKTRGQQVTLRCSPKSGHDTVSWYQQALGQGPQFIFQYYEEEERQRGNFPDRFSGHQFPNYSSELNVNALLLGDSALYLCASSYYKNRLQETQYFGPGTRLLVL.

This clonotype was counted between two and nine times. The V call is TRBV7-3, the J call TRBJ1-1; D is ambiguous. Germline assignment: CDR1 SGHTA and CDR2 FQGTGA. V was shortened by 5 bases and J by 2 bases, with 9 bases between the two germline ends. CDR3 size: 13 residues. The CDR3 protein is CASSHNTNTEAFF. For the CDR3, the DNA is TGTGCCAGCAGCCATAATACAAACACTGAAGCTTTCTTT.

This chain connects TRBV29-1 to TRBJ2-1; 7 bases fit TRBD2. CDR3 size: 14 residues. The V gene's germline CDR1 is SQVTM and CDR2 ANQGSEA. V dropped 8 bases and J dropped 6; count of bases not matched to a gene: 13. The CDR3 region has the DNA TGCAGCTTCTCCGGCGCTAGCGGCTTCAATGAGCAGTTCTTC. It specifies CSFSGASGFNEQFF.

V is TRBV6-5 and J is TRBJ2-3; TRBD2 might be the D (5 bases). The CDR3 has 15 residues. Germline lookup yields CDR1 MNHEY and CDR2 SVGAGI. Trimming took 6 bases from V and 0 from J, leaving 13 bases between them. The CDR3 region has the DNA TGTGCCAGCAGGTTGGACGGGATTAGCACAGATACGCAGTATTTT. Protein: CASRLDGISTDTQYF.